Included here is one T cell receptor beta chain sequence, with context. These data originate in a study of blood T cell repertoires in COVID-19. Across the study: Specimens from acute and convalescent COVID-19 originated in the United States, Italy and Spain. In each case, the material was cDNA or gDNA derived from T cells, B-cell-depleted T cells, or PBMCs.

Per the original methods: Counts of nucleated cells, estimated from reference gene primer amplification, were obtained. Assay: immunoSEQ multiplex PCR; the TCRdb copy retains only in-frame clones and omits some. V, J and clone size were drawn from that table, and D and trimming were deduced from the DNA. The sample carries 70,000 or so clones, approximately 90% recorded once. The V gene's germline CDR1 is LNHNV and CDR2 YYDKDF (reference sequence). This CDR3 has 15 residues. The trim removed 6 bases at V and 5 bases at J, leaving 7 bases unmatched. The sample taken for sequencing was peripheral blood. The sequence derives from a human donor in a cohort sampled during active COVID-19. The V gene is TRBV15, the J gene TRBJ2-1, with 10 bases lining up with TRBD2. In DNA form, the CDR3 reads TGTGCCACCAGTCAAGGACTAGCGGATAACAATGAGCAGTTCTTC. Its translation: CATSQGLADNNEQFF.